This entry lists 7 T cell receptor beta chains sequenced from one sample in a study of shared clonotypes between healthy human individuals. Generated by immunoSEQ multiplex PCR, the TCRdb table keeps only in-frame clones and is missing some. The repertoire holds around 2,000,000 clones, about 95% seen once, with approximately 1% in the top ten. CD45RO-negative, CCR7-selected cells formed the naive CD8 fraction, which excluded terminally differentiated effector memory CD45RA+ cells. The sequencing input was naive CD8+ T cells sorted from blood. Receptors originate from a man in his late teens or twenties in good health.

The chain employs TRBV28 and TRBJ2-7; the D gene is possibly TRBD1 (7 bases). V lost 2 bases to trimming and J lost 0 bases, with 23 bases between them. The CDR3 length is 19 residues. Germline V CDR1 and CDR2: MDHEN, SYDVKM. As DNA, the CDR3 is TGTGCCAGCAGTTTAGAGACGACAGGGACGGGGGCCTACTCCTACGAGCAGTACTTC. Translation: CASSLETTGTGAYSYEQYF.

The genes are TRBV15 and TRBJ2-1; D possibly corresponds to TRBD2 (5 bases). The germline CDR1 and CDR2 sequences are LNHNV and YYDKDF (reference sequence). With 1 base removed from V and 5 bases from J, the gap between germline ends came to 15 bases. CDR3 size: 16 residues. CDR3 bases: TGTGCCACCAGCAGAGGGGAGAGCACGTGGGACAATGAGCAGTTCTTC. This encodes CATSRGESTWDNEQFF. The whole variable domain, remainder taken from reference TRBV15 and TRBJ2-1, is DAMVIQNPRYQVTQFGKPVTLSCSQTLNHNVMYWYQQKSSQAPKLLFHYYDKDFNNEADTPDNFQSRRPNTSFCFLDIRSPGLGDTAMYLCATSRGESTWDNEQFFGPGTRLTVL.

The CDR3 protein is CASRLADPYEQYF. The CDR3 nucleotides are TGTGCCAGTCGACTAGCGGACCCCTACGAGCAGTACTTC. The chain carries TRBV2 and TRBJ2-7, with 9 bases aligning to TRBD2. This CDR3 contains 13 residues. Germline CDR1 and CDR2: SNHLY and FYNNEI. Germline trimming cut 9 bases from V and 2 bases from J; bases unmatched to any gene: 5.

The chain recombines TRBV29-1 with TRBJ2-7; TRBD1 matches at 7 bases. CDR3 length: 13 residues. The germline CDR1 and CDR2 sequences are SQVTM and ANQGSEA. With V trimmed by 6 bases and J by 5 bases, 10 bases remained unmatched. CDR3 residues: CSVARQGWNEQYF. The CDR3, as DNA: TGCAGCGTAGCTCGACAGGGCTGGAACGAGCAGTACTTC.

The chain links TRBV27 to TRBJ1-6; no definite D call. V was trimmed by 4 bases and J by 5 bases, leaving 6 bases between them. CDR1 and CDR2 (germline): MNHEY, SMNVEV (reference sequence). The CDR3 length is 13 residues. CDR3 nucleotides: TGTGCCAGCAGTTATACAGATAATTCACCCCTCCACTTT. It yields the protein CASSYTDNSPLHF.

This clone was recorded only once. The rearrangement links TRBV5-1 to TRBJ1-6; 10 bases agree with TRBD1. CDR3 length: 16 residues. CDR1 and CDR2 from the germline V gene are SGHRS and YFSETQ. Losses at the gene ends were 3 bases for V and 10 bases for J; bases not matched to a gene: 10. CDR3 protein: CASSWGTGDTGSPLHF. The DNA for the CDR3 is TGCGCCAGCAGCTGGGGGACAGGGGATACCGGGTCACCCCTCCACTTT.

The chain joins TRBV29-1 to TRBJ1-1, with unresolved D. Trimming shortened V by 0 bases and J by 11 bases, and 16 bases separated the two germline ends. Germline V lookup: CDR1 SQVTM, CDR2 ANQGSEA. This CDR3 is built from 13 residues. DNA of the CDR3: TGCAGCGTTGAAGATCTTCGTAAGGGTTTGGCTTTCTTT. It is translated as CSVEDLRKGLAFF. Together with reference TRBV29-1 and TRBJ1-1, the CDR3 gives the full variable domain: SAVISQKPSRDICQRGTSLTIQCQVDSQVTMMFWYRQQPGQSLTLIATANQGSEATYESGFVIDKFPISRPNLTFSTLTVSNMSPEDSSIYLCSVEDLRKGLAFFGQGTRLTVV.